This TCR beta chain emerged from a study of T cells after yellow fever vaccination. Overall study context: Low-cell-number fractions underwent preparation using SMART-Seq v4 Ultra Low Input. Overall study findings and caveats: Abundant clonotypes from the bulk population could get into FACS-sorted repertoires as contaminants. Most clones from primary vaccination were detected again post-booster (roughly 96% CD4, 88% CD8).

Production of TCR cDNA was by 5'RACE template switching, which also added a universal primer site and UMIs. TCRdb analysed the 5' RACE reads with MiXCR anew, one entry per CDR3 protein. The sample carries about 230,000 distinct CDR3 sequences, roughly 6.2% recorded once. Germline loops: CDR1 MDHEN, CDR2 SYDVKM. V was shortened by 3 bases and J by 7 bases, with 13 bases between the two germline ends. The CDR3 length is 14 residues. There are many counts of this clonotype. The antigen remains undetermined. This TCR was sampled from a man younger than 45 who received the YFV17D yellow fever vaccine. Sequencing was performed on CD4+ T cells sorted from PBMCs, taken on the day of the yellow fever booster vaccination. The chain has TRBV28 and TRBJ2-1, with D unresolved. CDR3 DNA sequence: TGTGCCAGCAGTTTTCAGGTCATGGGGAATGAGCAGTTCTTC. Its protein product is CASSFQVMGNEQFF.